This entry describes one T cell receptor beta chain. Method: immunoSEQ multiplex PCR; TCRdb's copy keeps in-frame clones and lacks some. The sample includes some 500,000 clones, 85% to 90% seen only once; the top ten take roughly 8%. The sample comes from a study of blood T cell repertoires in COVID-19. Study as a whole: PBMCs, B-cell-depleted T cells, or T cells were the source of the cDNA or gDNA that made up the material.

Enrollment of patients from Seattle took place during active infection, with longitudinal follow-up. The clonotype was recovered from a woman aged 45-65 years with COVID-19, enrolled during active disease. The sample comprised peripheral blood.

The CDR3: CASSVGARGSDTQYF. The DNA of the CDR3 is TGTGCCAGCAGCGTAGGGGCACGGGGGTCGGATACGCAGTATTTT. The chain is built from TRBV9 and TRBJ2-3, with D tentatively TRBD2 (6 bases). V was clipped by 0 bases and J by 6 bases, with 14 bases between them. This CDR3 region has 15 residues. Germline CDR1 SGDLS, CDR2 YYNGEE. The full variable domain, rest sourced from reference TRBV9 and TRBJ2-3, is DSGVTQTPKHLITATGQRVTLRCSPRSGDLSVYWYQQSLDQGLQFLIQYYNGEERAKGNILERFSAQQFPDLHSELNLSSLELGDSALYFCASSVGARGSDTQYFGPGTRLTVL.